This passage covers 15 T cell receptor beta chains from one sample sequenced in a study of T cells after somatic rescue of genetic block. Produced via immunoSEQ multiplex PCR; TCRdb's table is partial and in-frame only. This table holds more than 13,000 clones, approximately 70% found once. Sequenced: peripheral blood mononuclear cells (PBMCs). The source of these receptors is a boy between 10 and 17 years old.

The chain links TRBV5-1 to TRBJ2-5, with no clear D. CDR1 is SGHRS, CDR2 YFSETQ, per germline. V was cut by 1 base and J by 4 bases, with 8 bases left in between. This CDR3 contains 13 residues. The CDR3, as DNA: TGCGCCAGCAGCTTGATAGGCGGAGAGACCCAGTACTTC. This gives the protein CASSLIGGETQYF.

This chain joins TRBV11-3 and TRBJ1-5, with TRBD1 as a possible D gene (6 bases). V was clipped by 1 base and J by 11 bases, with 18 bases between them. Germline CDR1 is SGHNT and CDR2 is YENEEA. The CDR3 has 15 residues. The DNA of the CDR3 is TGTGCCAGCAGCTTAGGGGACGGGACACCTCTTTCCCAGCATTTT. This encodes CASSLGDGTPLSQHF.

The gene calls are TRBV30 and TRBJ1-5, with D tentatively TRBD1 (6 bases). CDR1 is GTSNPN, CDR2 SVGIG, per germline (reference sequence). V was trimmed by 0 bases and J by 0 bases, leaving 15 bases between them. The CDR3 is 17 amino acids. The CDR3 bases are TGTGCCTGGAGTGTGGTGGGCAGGGGCGGTAGCAATCAGCCCCAGCATTTT. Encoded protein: CAWSVVGRGGSNQPQHF.

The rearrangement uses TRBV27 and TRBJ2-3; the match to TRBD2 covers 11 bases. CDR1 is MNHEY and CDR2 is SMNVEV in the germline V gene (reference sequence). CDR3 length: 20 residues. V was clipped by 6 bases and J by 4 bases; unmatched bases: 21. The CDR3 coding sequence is TGTGCCAGCAGGAGGGTTCCTACTAGCGGGAGAAGAGGGAACTCAGATACGCAGTATTTT. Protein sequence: CASRRVPTSGRRGNSDTQYF.

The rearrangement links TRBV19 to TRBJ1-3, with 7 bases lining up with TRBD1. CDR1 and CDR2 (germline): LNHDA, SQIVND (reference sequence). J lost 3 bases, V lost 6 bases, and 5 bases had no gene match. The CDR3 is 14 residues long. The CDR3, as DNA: TGTGCCAGTAGGACAGGGCGAGGTGGAAACACCATATATTTT. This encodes CASRTGRGGNTIYF.

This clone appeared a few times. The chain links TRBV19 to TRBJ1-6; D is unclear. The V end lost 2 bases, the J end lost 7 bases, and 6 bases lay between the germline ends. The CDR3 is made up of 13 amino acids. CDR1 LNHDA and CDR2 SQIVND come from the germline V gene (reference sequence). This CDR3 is CASSIPENSPLHF. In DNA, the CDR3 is TGTGCCAGTAGTATACCAGAGAATTCACCCCTCCACTTT.

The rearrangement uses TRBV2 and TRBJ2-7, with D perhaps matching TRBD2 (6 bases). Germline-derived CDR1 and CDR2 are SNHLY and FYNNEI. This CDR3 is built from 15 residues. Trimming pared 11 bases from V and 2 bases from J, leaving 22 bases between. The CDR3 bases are TGTGCCGCGGGGCGGAGACTTTTTTCAACCTACGAGCAGTACTTC. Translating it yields CAAGRRLFSTYEQYF.

The CDR3 spells CASSPQILTSLGEQFF. The CDR3 nucleotides are TGTGCCAGTAGTCCCCAGATCCTGACTAGTTTGGGTGAGCAGTTCTTC. The chain is built from TRBV19 and TRBJ2-1; weak D call: TRBD2 (6 bases). The V and J ends lost 5 bases and 9 bases respectively, with 23 bases between them. The CDR3 extends over 16 amino acids. CDR1 and CDR2 (germline): LNHDA, SQIVND (reference sequence).

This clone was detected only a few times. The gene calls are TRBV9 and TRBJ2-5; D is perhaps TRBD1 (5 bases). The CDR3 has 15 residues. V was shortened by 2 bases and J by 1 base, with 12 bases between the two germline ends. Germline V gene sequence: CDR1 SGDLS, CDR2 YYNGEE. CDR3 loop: CASSVDSLPQETQYF. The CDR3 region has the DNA TGTGCCAGCAGCGTTGACAGCTTGCCCCAAGAGACCCAGTACTTC. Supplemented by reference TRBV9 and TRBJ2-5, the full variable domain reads DSGVTQTPKHLITATGQRVTLRCSPRSGDLSVYWYQQSLDQGLQFLIQYYNGEERAKGNILERFSAQQFPDLHSELNLSSLELGDSALYFCASSVDSLPQETQYFGPGTRLLVL.

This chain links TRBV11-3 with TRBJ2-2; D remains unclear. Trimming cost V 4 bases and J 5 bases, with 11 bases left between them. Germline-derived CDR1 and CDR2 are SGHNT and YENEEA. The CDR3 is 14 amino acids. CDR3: CASSSPLTTGELFF. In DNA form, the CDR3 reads TGTGCCAGCAGCTCTCCCTTGACAACCGGGGAGCTGTTTTTT.

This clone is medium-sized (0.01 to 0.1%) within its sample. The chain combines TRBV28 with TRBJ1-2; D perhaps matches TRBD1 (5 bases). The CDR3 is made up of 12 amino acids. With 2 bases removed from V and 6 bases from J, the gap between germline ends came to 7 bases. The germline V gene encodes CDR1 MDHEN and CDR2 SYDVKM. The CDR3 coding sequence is TGTGCCAGCAGTTTACAGGGTAATGGCTACACCTTC. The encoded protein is CASSLQGNGYTF.

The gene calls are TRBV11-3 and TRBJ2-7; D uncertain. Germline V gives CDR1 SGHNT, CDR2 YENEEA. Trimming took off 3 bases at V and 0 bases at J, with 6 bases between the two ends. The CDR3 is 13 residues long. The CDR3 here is CASSLGPSYEQYF. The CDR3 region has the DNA TGTGCCAGCAGCTTGGGCCCCTCCTACGAGCAGTACTTC.

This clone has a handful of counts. CDR3 sequence: CASSPRPNLGANVLTF. CDR3 in DNA: TGCGCCAGCAGCCCCAGACCTAATCTCGGGGCCAACGTCCTGACTTTC. The V and J genes are TRBV5-1 and TRBJ2-6; D ambiguous. The CDR3 has 16 residues. Germline CDR1 reads SGHRS; CDR2 reads YFSETQ. Trimming shortened V by 4 bases and J by 4 bases, and 15 bases separated the two germline ends. Based on the CDR3 plus reference TRBV5-1 and TRBJ2-6, the full variable domain is KAGVTQTPRYLIKTRGQQVTLSCSPISGHRSVSWYQQTPGQGLQFLFEYFSETQRNKGNFPGRFSGRQFSNSRSEMNVSTLELGDSALYLCASSPRPNLGANVLTFGAGSRLTVL.

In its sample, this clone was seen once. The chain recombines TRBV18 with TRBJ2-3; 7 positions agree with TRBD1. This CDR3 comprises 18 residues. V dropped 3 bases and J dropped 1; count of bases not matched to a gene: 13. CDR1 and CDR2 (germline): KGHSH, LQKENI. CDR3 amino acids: CASSPPPYRGRGTDTQYF. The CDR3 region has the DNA TGTGCCAGCTCACCTCCCCCCTACAGGGGACGGGGCACAGATACGCAGTATTTT.

The CDR3 reads CASSPLDSPSTDTQYF. DNA of the CDR3: TGTGCCAGCTCACCGTTGGACAGCCCTAGCACAGATACGCAGTATTTT. This chain links TRBV18 with TRBJ2-3; D may be TRBD1 (6 bases). V lost 3 bases and J lost 0, with 13 bases in between. This CDR3 comprises 16 residues. Germline loops: CDR1 KGHSH, CDR2 LQKENI.